The text below deals with one TCR beta chain. The antigen is unknown. TCRdb's table, derived via immunoSEQ multiplex PCR, lists solely in-frame clones and lacks some. The sample has around 100,000 clones, approximately 94% seen once. These data are taken from a study of graft-versus-host responses after intestinal transplantation. Study-wide background: Recipients were all induced with anti-thymocyte globulin, then given tacrolimus and steroids for approximately 3 years.

Study results and caveats: Among recipient marrow samples, GvH clones were found; some appeared first in ileum or blood. Early post-transplant HvG declines were associated with peak circulating GvH clone levels.

This CDR3 comprises 13 residues. The sequence came from a human donor who was the organ donor for an intestinal transplant. This specimen was unstimulated CD4+ T cells sorted from spleen or lymph node cells, taken before transplant. The rearrangement uses TRBV21-1 and TRBJ2-2. TRBV21-1 is a pseudogene segment. The CDR3 region has the DNA TGTGCCAGCAGCAAAGCCAACACCGGGGAGCTGTTTTTT. Translating gives CASSKANTGELFF.